Below, 26 T cell receptor beta chains from the same sample are listed, as sequenced in a study of blood T cell repertoires in COVID-19. TCRdb keeps only in-frame clones here, not all; method: immunoSEQ multiplex PCR. The sample lists over 70,000 clones; over 80% were seen once. Sample: peripheral blood. The receptor set was obtained from a man of 80 years or more with acute or convalescent COVID-19.

The chain links TRBV27 to TRBJ2-7; 9 nucleotides align to TRBD1. The CDR3 length is 15 residues. With 3 bases clipped from V and 2 bases from J, the junction kept 5 bases outside the gene matches. The germline V gene encodes CDR1 MNHEY and CDR2 SMNVEV (reference sequence). The CDR3 protein is CASSFGGQGTYEQYF. The CDR3 coding sequence is TGTGCCAGCAGTTTCGGGGGACAGGGCACCTACGAGCAGTACTTC.

V is TRBV9 and J is TRBJ2-1, with TRBD2 as a possible D gene (6 bases). In germline, CDR1 is SGDLS, CDR2 YYNGEE. This CDR3 comprises 14 residues. The V end lost 2 bases, the J end lost 8 bases, and 14 bases lay between the germline ends. The CDR3 sequence is CASSVAEGMDEQFF. CDR3 DNA: TGTGCCAGCAGCGTGGCGGAGGGGATGGATGAGCAGTTCTTC.

This chain uses TRBV28 with TRBJ1-2; no clear D. Germline CDR1 reads MDHEN; CDR2 reads SYDVKM. V lost 3 bases and J 2 bases, leaving 7 bases between the germline ends. The CDR3 spans 13 residues. The CDR3 DNA reads as TGTGCCAGCAGTTTGGGGAGGAACTATGGCTACACCTTC. Its translation: CASSLGRNYGYTF.

The rearrangement links TRBV10-3 to TRBJ1-1, with unresolved D. The CDR3 consists of 13 residues. V was trimmed by 4 bases and J by 4 bases, leaving 10 bases between them. The germline CDR1 and CDR2 sequences are ENHRY and SYGVKD. The DNA for the CDR3 is TGTGCCATCAGTGTTCAGGCCGCCACTGAAGCTTTCTTT. Amino acids: CAISVQAATEAFF.

The chain is built from TRBV5-1 and TRBJ1-3; maybe TRBD1 (6 bases). The CDR3 is made up of 15 amino acids. CDR1 is SGHRS, CDR2 YFSETQ, per germline. Trimming took 2 bases from V and 2 from J, leaving 11 bases between them. CDR3 DNA sequence: TGCGCCAGCAGCTTAGAAACAGGGACTGGAAACACCATATATTTT. Amino acids: CASSLETGTGNTIYF.

This chain uses TRBV5-1 with TRBJ2-2; 7 bases are shared with TRBD1. The CDR3 loop spans 15 amino acids. V was clipped by 2 bases and J by 5 bases; unmatched bases: 6. Germline V lookup: CDR1 SGHRS, CDR2 YFSETQ. DNA of the CDR3: TGCGCCAGCAGCTTCCGGGACAGTGGGACCGGGGAGCTGTTTTTT. This gives the protein CASSFRDSGTGELFF.

The J gene is TRBJ2-3, the V gene TRBV2; D is possibly TRBD2 (5 bases). The CDR3 loop spans 14 amino acids. Germline loops: CDR1 SNHLY, CDR2 FYNNEI. V lost 5 bases, J lost 2 bases, and 11 bases lay in between. CDR3 residues: CASSKGLSTDTQYF. As DNA, the CDR3 is TGTGCCAGCAGTAAAGGACTCTCCACAGATACGCAGTATTTT.

The chain employs TRBV7-8 and TRBJ1-4; no definite D call. Germline CDR1 and CDR2: SGHVS and FQNEAQ. The CDR3 loop spans 14 amino acids. The V and J ends lost 6 bases and 7 bases respectively, with 15 bases between them. DNA for the CDR3: TGTGCCAGCAGTTACCAGACGGAGGTTGAAAAACTGTTTTTT. The encoded protein is CASSYQTEVEKLFF.

The chain recombines TRBV14 with TRBJ1-2; TRBD1 aligns across 7 bases. J lost 1 base, V lost 4 bases, and 6 bases had no gene match. The CDR3 length is 15 residues. Germline V CDR1 and CDR2: SGHDN, FVKESK. The CDR3 DNA is TGTGCCAGCAGCCCCTGGGGACAGAGTAACTATGGCTACACCTTC. It is translated as CASSPWGQSNYGYTF.

The gene calls are TRBV9 and TRBJ2-7; maybe TRBD1 (5 bases). V was cut by 0 bases and J by 0 bases, with 7 bases left in between. From germline, CDR1 is SGDLS and CDR2 YYNGEE. CDR3 length equals 14 residues. The CDR3 is CASSVGQNSYEQYF. The CDR3 bases are TGTGCCAGCAGCGTAGGACAGAACTCCTACGAGCAGTACTTC.

The J gene is TRBJ2-7, the V gene TRBV5-1; D is perhaps TRBD2 (7 bases). In germline, CDR1 is SGHRS, CDR2 YFSETQ. V lost 0 bases and J 0 bases, leaving 13 bases between the germline ends. The CDR3 is 16 amino acids. The CDR3 nucleotides are TGCGCCAGCAGCTTGGATGCGGGGGCTAGCTCCTACGAGCAGTACTTC. Translated: CASSLDAGASSYEQYF. Filled out from reference TRBV5-1 and TRBJ2-7, the complete variable domain reads KAGVTQTPRYLIKTRGQQVTLSCSPISGHRSVSWYQQTPGQGLQFLFEYFSETQRNKGNFPGRFSGRQFSNSRSEMNVSTLELGDSALYLCASSLDAGASSYEQYFGPGTRLTVT.

V usage is TRBV6-5 and J usage is TRBJ1-2; D might be TRBD1 (5 bases). The V gene's germline CDR1 is MNHEY and CDR2 SVGAGI. The CDR3 consists of 14 residues. Trimming shortened V by 7 bases and J by 4 bases, and 16 bases separated the two germline ends. CDR3 amino acids: CASTPGLASYGYTF. The DNA for the CDR3 is TGTGCCAGCACTCCGGGACTGGCTTCCTATGGCTACACCTTC.

This sequence joins TRBV3-1 (or the pseudogene TRBV3-2) and TRBJ1-1, with D possibly matching TRBD1 (5 bases). V was shortened by 1 base and J by 10 bases, with 13 bases between the two germline ends. The CDR3 totals 13 residues. Germline V lookup: CDR1 LGHDT, CDR2 YNNKEL (reference sequence). CDR3 DNA sequence: TGTGCCAGCAGCCAAGTTGCAGGGCGAAGAGCTTTCTTT. Amino acid sequence: CASSQVAGRRAFF.

This chain uses TRBV27 with TRBJ1-5, with a possible D match to TRBD1 (5 bases). CDR1 is MNHEY, CDR2 SMNVEV, per germline (reference sequence). The germline V and J ends were trimmed by 5 bases and 8 bases, with 7 bases remaining between them. This CDR3 contains 11 residues. DNA of the CDR3: TGTGCCAGCAGTCTAGGGGAGCCCCAGCATTTT. Amino acid sequence: CASSLGEPQHF.

This chain connects TRBV7-2 to TRBJ2-7; unclear D gene. The CDR3 sequence is 14 residues long. V was clipped by 1 base and J by 2 bases, with 9 bases between them. Germline CDR1 is SGHTA and CDR2 is FQGNSA. The chain's CDR3 is CASSLGAFTYEQYF. In DNA, the CDR3 is TGTGCCAGCAGCTTAGGGGCATTTACCTACGAGCAGTACTTC.

This chain uses TRBV28 with TRBJ2-7; 8 bases align to TRBD1. The CDR3 runs to 15 residues. Germline-derived CDR1 and CDR2 are MDHEN and SYDVKM. V lost 6 bases to trimming and J lost 3 bases; unmatched junction nucleotides: 10. CDR3 bases: TGTGCCAGCAGCATTATCCGGACAGGGAGCTACGAGCAGTACTTC. Translation gives CASSIIRTGSYEQYF.

This chain links TRBV28 with TRBJ1-1; D unclear. The CDR3 is made up of 14 amino acids. V dropped 7 bases and J dropped 4 bases, with 16 bases sitting between them. Germline V gene lookup returns CDR1 MDHEN and CDR2 SYDVKM. CDR3 sequence reads: CASTSAGSVTEAFF. As DNA, the CDR3 is TGTGCCAGCACTTCCGCGGGGTCCGTCACTGAAGCTTTCTTT.

J is TRBJ2-1 and V is TRBV10-1; D possibly corresponds to TRBD2 (5 bases). CDR1 and CDR2 from the germline V gene are WNHNN and SYGVQD (reference sequence). The CDR3 is 16 residues long. The V gene lost 0 bases and the J gene lost 1 base, with 10 bases spanning the gap. The CDR3 sequence is CASSESSGFSYNEQFF. For the CDR3, the DNA is TGCGCCAGCAGTGAGTCGTCGGGGTTTTCCTACAATGAGCAGTTCTTC.

This chain connects TRBV7-2 to TRBJ2-7; 14 bases fit TRBD2. The ends lost 0 bases at V and 7 bases at J; junction bases unmatched: 11. Germline lookup yields CDR1 SGHTA and CDR2 FQGNSA. The CDR3 contains 18 residues. This chain's CDR3 is CASSLAPPGLAGVGEQYF. The CDR3 DNA follows: TGTGCCAGCAGCTTAGCGCCCCCGGGACTAGCGGGAGTGGGAGAGCAGTACTTC.

The chain uses TRBV9 and TRBJ2-7; 10 nucleotides match TRBD1. This CDR3 is 15 amino acids long. V dropped 2 bases and J dropped 5; count of bases not matched to a gene: 7. Germline V CDR1 and CDR2: SGDLS, YYNGEE. The CDR3 here is CASSVRDRGVHEQYF. The CDR3 region has the DNA TGTGCCAGCAGCGTCCGGGACAGGGGAGTCCACGAGCAGTACTTC. Full variable domain (remainder filled in from reference TRBV9 and TRBJ2-7): DSGVTQTPKHLITATGQRVTLRCSPRSGDLSVYWYQQSLDQGLQFLIQYYNGEERAKGNILERFSAQQFPDLHSELNLSSLELGDSALYFCASSVRDRGVHEQYFGPGTRLTVT.

The chain carries TRBV7-3 and TRBJ2-1; tentatively, D is TRBD2 (6 bases). CDR3 length: 15 residues. The V end lost 5 bases, the J end lost 3 bases, and 14 bases lay between the germline ends. Germline V gene sequence: CDR1 SGHTA, CDR2 FQGTGA. Here the CDR3 reads CASSVRGKSYNEQFF. The CDR3 bases are TGTGCCAGCAGCGTCCGGGGGAAGAGCTACAATGAGCAGTTCTTC.

The chain carries TRBV20-1 and TRBJ1-5, with D tentatively TRBD1 (6 bases). V gave up 3 bases and J gave up 4 bases, with 10 bases separating them. CDR3 length: 13 residues. CDR1 and CDR2 from the germline V gene are DFQATT and SNEGSKA (reference sequence). The CDR3 spells CSASSDSNQPQHF. Here the CDR3 DNA reads TGCAGTGCTAGTTCGGACAGTAATCAGCCCCAGCATTTT.

V is TRBV27 and J is TRBJ1-2, with 7 nucleotides matching TRBD1. The V and J ends lost 5 bases and 4 bases, in that order; junction bases with no gene match: 7. The germline V gene encodes CDR1 MNHEY and CDR2 SMNVEV (reference sequence). The CDR3 has 14 amino acids. The CDR3 DNA sequence: TGTGCCAGCAGTACCGGGACAGAAGCCTATGGCTACACCTTC. Its translation: CASSTGTEAYGYTF.

This chain links TRBV5-1 with TRBJ2-3; D is unresolved. V was cut by 5 bases and J by 4 bases, with 11 bases left in between. CDR3 length equals 13 residues. Germline V CDR1 and CDR2: SGHRS, YFSETQ. DNA of the CDR3: TGCGCCAGCAGTTCAGGCCCTCCAGATACGCAGTATTTT. It encodes CASSSGPPDTQYF. Based on the CDR3 plus reference TRBV5-1 and TRBJ2-3, the full variable domain is KAGVTQTPRYLIKTRGQQVTLSCSPISGHRSVSWYQQTPGQGLQFLFEYFSETQRNKGNFPGRFSGRQFSNSRSEMNVSTLELGDSALYLCASSSGPPDTQYFGPGTRLTVL.

The V call is TRBV12-3 or TRBV12-4, the J call TRBJ2-5; TRBD1 might be the D (6 bases). The V and J ends lost 6 bases and 4 bases respectively, with 9 bases between them. The length of the CDR3 is 12 residues. In nucleotides, the CDR3 is TGTGCCAGCAGGTCCAGGGGAGAGACCCAGTACTTC. Encoded protein: CASRSRGETQYF.

This chain joins TRBV7-2 and TRBJ2-2; 7 bases line up with TRBD1. Germline loops: CDR1 SGHTA, CDR2 FQGNSA. Trimming cost V 0 bases and J 4 bases; bases outside gene matches: 5. The CDR3 has 16 amino acids. The CDR3 protein is CASSLATGRSTGELFF. The CDR3, as DNA: TGTGCCAGCAGCTTAGCGACAGGGCGAAGCACCGGGGAGCTGTTTTTT.